The clone carrying this T cell receptor (beta chain) was counted only a few times. Its cognate antigen is unknown. The data were obtained in a study of beta chain features in type 1 diabetes. Study-wide results and limits: Among all four CD4+ subsets, Type 1 diabetes patients had TCRB CDR3s that were moderately but significantly shorter.

Germline CDR1 reads SQVTM; CDR2 reads ANQGSEA. The CDR3 totals 13 residues. The V end was cut by 4 bases, the J end by 1 base, with 10 bases between. Based on CD45RO/CCR7/CD25/CD127/CD95/CD27, CD4+ regulatory, stem cell-like memory, naive and central memory cells were sorted. The isolated RNA, all of it, was reverse transcribed, so expressed TCRB transcripts were what got sequenced. It was found that naive, central memory and regulatory T cell samples averaged around 3.8 million reads. Profiled with immunoSEQ multiplex PCR; TCRdb holds only in-frame clones, not every one. The sample includes almost 350,000 clones, approximately 9.9% seen only once; the top ten take approximately 1%.

The sample was central memory CD4+ T cells from blood. The chain uses TRBV29-1 and TRBJ2-5; D is uncertain. The sequence was collected from a man aged 25 to 40 with type 1 diabetes. CDR3 DNA sequence: TGCAGCGTTGGGAGACCGGGCCAAGAGACCCAGTACTTC. Its translation is CSVGRPGQETQYF.